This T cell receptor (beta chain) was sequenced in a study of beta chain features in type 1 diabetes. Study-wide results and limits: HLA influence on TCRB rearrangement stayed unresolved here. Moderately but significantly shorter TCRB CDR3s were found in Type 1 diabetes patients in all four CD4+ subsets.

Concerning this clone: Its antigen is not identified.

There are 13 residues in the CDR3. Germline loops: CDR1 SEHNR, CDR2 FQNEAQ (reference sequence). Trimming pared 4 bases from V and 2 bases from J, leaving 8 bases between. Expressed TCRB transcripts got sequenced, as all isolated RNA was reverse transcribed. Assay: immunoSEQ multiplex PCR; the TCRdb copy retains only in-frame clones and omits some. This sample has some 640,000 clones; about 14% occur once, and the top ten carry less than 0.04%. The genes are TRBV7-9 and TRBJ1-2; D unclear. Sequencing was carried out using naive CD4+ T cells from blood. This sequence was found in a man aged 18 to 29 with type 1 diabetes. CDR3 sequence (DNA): TGTGCCAGCAGCTCGACGGGGAACTATGGCTACACCTTC. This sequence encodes CASSSTGNYGYTF.